This entry lists 27 T cell receptor beta chains sequenced from one sample in a study of T cells in Graves' hyperthyroidism and ophthalmopathy. From RNA transcripts, TCR beta CDR3 regions were amplified. The HTBI primer set drove a first-round RT-PCR of the TCR CDR3. TCRdb reprocessed the multiplex PCR reads with MiXCR, giving one entry per CDR3 protein. This table has some 560,000 distinct CDR3 sequences, 15% to 18% appearing once. Sequences were obtained from blood. These receptors originate from a woman younger than 45 with Graves' hyperthyroidism.

This sequence joins TRBV6-1 and TRBJ1-3; maybe TRBD1 (5 bases). The CDR3 consists of 15 residues. Germline loops: CDR1 MNHNS, CDR2 SASEGT. The V end lost 2 bases, the J end lost 8 bases, and 16 bases lay between the germline ends. The DNA for the CDR3 is TGTGCCAGCAGTGAAACCCGGGGGACCGCAGACACCATATATTTT. This codes for CASSETRGTADTIYF.

A word on this clonotype: Possible read error: a much larger clone is one base away. V usage is TRBV9 and J usage is TRBJ2-7, with 11 bases that match TRBD2. The CDR3 is made up of 15 amino acids. Looked up from germline, CDR1 is SGDLS and CDR2 is YYNGEE. V was pared by 4 bases and J by 7 bases, with 10 bases of the junction left unmatched. CDR3 nucleotide sequence: TGTGCCAGCAGCCCGGTAGCGGGAGGGCCAAGTGAGCAGTACTTC. It encodes CASSPVAGGPSEQYF.

This clonotype was picked up many times. The J gene is TRBJ2-2, the V gene TRBV5-6; possible D gene TRBD1, 5 bases. This CDR3 is built from 15 residues. The germline gives CDR1 SGHDT, CDR2 YYEEEE. V was clipped by 2 bases and J by 3 bases, with 11 bases between them. The CDR3 region has the DNA TGTGCCAGCAGCTTTAGGGGTGTGCACACCGGGGAGCTGTTTTTT. Residues: CASSFRGVHTGELFF.

The sample holds many counts of this clonotype. The rearrangement links TRBV4-1 to TRBJ1-2; D uncertain. Trimming left V 0 bases short and J 5 bases short, with 4 bases between. In germline, CDR1 is MGHRA, CDR2 YSYEKL. This CDR3 is built from 12 residues. In DNA, the CDR3 is TGCGCCAGCAGCCAAGATCTGTATGGCTACACCTTC. It encodes CASSQDLYGYTF.

The V and J genes are TRBV29-1 and TRBJ2-1; 9 bases match TRBD2. V was clipped by 3 bases and J by 4 bases; unmatched bases: 10. Germline V gives CDR1 SQVTM, CDR2 ANQGSEA. The length of the CDR3 is 16 residues. The CDR3 loop reads CSVDTDSSGKYNEQFF. The CDR3 coding sequence is TGCAGCGTTGACACGGACTCTAGCGGGAAATACAATGAGCAGTTCTTC.

This clonotype was detected many times. V usage is TRBV20-1 and J usage is TRBJ1-1; D might be TRBD1 (5 bases). Germline CDR1 and CDR2: DFQATT and SNEGSKA (reference sequence). Trimming left V 3 bases short and J 4 bases short, with 12 bases between. This CDR3 is 13 amino acids long. CDR3 sequence (DNA): TGCAGTGCTAGGGGACTCACGGGCACTGAAGCTTTCTTT. It codes for CSARGLTGTEAFF.

This clonotype was found many times. The V and J genes are TRBV2 and TRBJ2-5; D gene unclear. This CDR3 has 12 residues. Trimming took 5 bases from V and 9 from J, leaving 13 bases between them. Looked up from germline, CDR1 is SNHLY and CDR2 is FYNNEI. CDR3 DNA: TGTGCCAGCAGTCGCGAATCTGGGGCCCAGTACTTC. Encoded protein: CASSRESGAQYF.

This clonotype was counted between two and nine times. The chain couples TRBV10-2 to TRBJ2-7, with 11 bases lining up with TRBD1. The CDR3 spans 15 residues. The ends lost 8 bases at V and 4 bases at J; junction bases unmatched: 10. From germline, CDR1 is WSHSY and CDR2 SAAADI. As DNA, the CDR3 is TGCGCCAGCCGACGAAGGGGACAGGGGGGGTACGAGCAGTACTTC. It translates to CASRRRGQGGYEQYF.

Comment on this clonotype: This may stem from a read error, because a much larger clone lies one nucleotide away. This chain uses TRBV5-1 with TRBJ2-7; a possible D gene is TRBD1 (6 bases). The DNA end is more similar to TRBJ2-1, so the J call may be wrong. This CDR3 region has 14 residues. CDR1 and CDR2 from the germline V gene are SGHRS and YFSETQ. Here the CDR3 reads CASTLKCGGYEQFF. The CDR3 DNA sequence: TGTGCCAGCACCCTAAAGTGTGGGGGCTACGAGCAGTTCTTC.

In this sample, this clonotype turned up many times. The V and J genes are TRBV29-1 and TRBJ2-3; 8 nucleotides align to TRBD2. The length of the CDR3 is 13 residues. After removal of 6 bases from V and 0 bases from J, the junction contained 2 bases not matched to a gene. Germline assignment: CDR1 SQVTM and CDR2 ANQGSEA. CDR3 sequence reads: CSVLAGSTDTQYF. The CDR3 DNA sequence: TGCAGCGTGTTAGCGGGAAGCACAGATACGCAGTATTTT.

This clonotype was counted ten times or more. The chain recombines TRBV3-1 with TRBJ2-6; D unresolved. CDR1 is LGHDT and CDR2 is YNNKEL in the germline V gene (reference sequence). The length of the CDR3 is 16 residues. V was shortened by 0 bases and J by 4 bases, with 10 bases between the two germline ends. The CDR3 region is CASSQDPRTGANVLTF. CDR3 DNA: TGTGCCAGCAGCCAAGATCCAAGGACCGGGGCCAACGTCCTGACTTTC. The entire variable domain, with the rest obtained from reference TRBV3-1 and TRBJ2-6, is as follows: DTAVSQTPKYLVTQMGNDKSIKCEQNLGHDTMYWYKQDSKKFLKIMFSYNNKELIINETVPNRFSPKSPDKAHLNLHINSLELGDSAVYFCASSQDPRTGANVLTFGAGSRLTVL.

The V and J genes are TRBV7-3 and TRBJ2-7; 7 nucleotides align to TRBD2. The germline V gene has CDR1 SGHTA and CDR2 FQGTGA. The CDR3 has 14 amino acids. The V segment lost 5 bases and the J segment 5 bases; nucleotides outside the gene matches: 9. The CDR3 bases are TGTGCCAGCAGCGCAGGCGGGAGTGGCAACGAGCAGTACTTC. It is translated as CASSAGGSGNEQYF.

This clonotype was detected ten times or more. V gene TRBV12-3 or TRBV12-4 combines with J gene TRBJ2-7; D is uncertain. The CDR3 has 13 residues. V lost 6 bases to trimming and J lost 2 bases, with 11 bases between them. CDR3 protein: CASSSWTPYEQYF. The CDR3, as DNA: TGTGCCAGCAGCTCTTGGACGCCCTACGAGCAGTACTTC.

Many counts were recorded for this clonotype. This chain links TRBV3-1 with TRBJ1-1, with a weak D call TRBD1 (6 bases). V shed 4 bases and J shed 0 bases, with 12 bases lying between them. Looked up from germline, CDR1 is LGHDT and CDR2 is YNNKEL (reference sequence). The CDR3 spans 15 residues. In DNA form, the CDR3 reads TGTGCCAGCAGCCTAGACGGACAGATGAACACTGAAGCTTTCTTT. It encodes CASSLDGQMNTEAFF.

This clonotype was counted a few times. The chain is built from TRBV3-2 and TRBJ2-7. TRBV3-2 is an annotated pseudogene. This CDR3 contains 14 residues. The CDR3 DNA reads as TGTGCCAGCAGCCAATGGCAGTTCACCTACGAGCAGTACTTC. Its translation is CASSQWQFTYEQYF.

This clonotype was seen repeatedly, ten times or more. The CDR3 sequence is CASSGSGIGGNTEAFF. The DNA of the CDR3 is TGTGCCAGCAGTGGGAGCGGGATCGGCGGGAACACTGAAGCTTTCTTT. The chain uses TRBV27 and TRBJ1-1, with D unclear. The CDR3 has 16 residues. Deletions cut 5 bases from V and 1 base from J, with 17 bases between. Germline V gives CDR1 MNHEY, CDR2 SMNVEV (reference sequence).

About this clonotype itself: A much larger clone lies a single base off, so this may be a read error. The CDR3 sequence: CSVGGWVGTDTHYF. CDR3 in DNA: TGCAGCGTTGGAGGGTGGGTCGGCACAGATACGCACTATTTT. The J gene is TRBJ2-3, the V gene TRBV29-1; D may be TRBD2 (5 bases). CDR3 size: 14 residues. Germline V lookup: CDR1 SQVTM, CDR2 ANQGSEA.

V gene TRBV4-2 combines with J gene TRBJ2-3; D remains ambiguous. Germline V gene lookup returns CDR1 LGHNA and CDR2 YNFKEQ. V was trimmed by 5 bases and J by 4 bases, leaving 16 bases between them. The CDR3 has 15 residues. The CDR3 protein is CASSVPDRTADTQYF. In nucleotides, the CDR3 is TGTGCCAGCAGCGTACCGGACCGAACAGCAGATACGCAGTATTTT.

This clonotype was seen repeatedly, ten times or more. V gene TRBV20-1 combines with J gene TRBJ2-7; TRBD2 might be the D (6 bases). Germline assignment: CDR1 DFQATT and CDR2 SNEGSKA (reference sequence). CDR3 length equals 12 residues. Deletions cut 8 bases from V and 5 bases from J, with 16 bases between. The DNA for the CDR3 is TGCAGTCCGGGGCGGGGTGTTGACGAGCAGTACTTC. This translates into CSPGRGVDEQYF.

This clonotype has a count of ten or more. The chain combines TRBV12-5 with TRBJ2-3; D is uncertain. The CDR3 is made up of 13 amino acids. In germline, CDR1 is LGHNT, CDR2 FRNRAP. Trimming stripped 1 base from V and 3 bases from J, with 5 bases between. CDR3 residues: CASGLDLTDTQYF. The CDR3 bases are TGTGCTAGTGGTTTGGACTTAACAGATACGCAGTATTTT.

This clonotype was found a few times. The CDR3 here is CASRKLAVQETQYF. DNA for the CDR3: TGTGCCAGCAGAAAGCTAGCAGTCCAAGAGACCCAGTACTTC. The chain couples TRBV3-1 to TRBJ2-5, with D perhaps matching TRBD2 (5 bases). With 6 bases removed from V and 1 base from J, the gap between germline ends came to 12 bases. This CDR3 is built from 14 residues. Germline values: CDR1 LGHDT, CDR2 YNNKEL (reference sequence).

Ten or more counts support this clonotype. This chain joins TRBV20-1 and TRBJ2-7; TRBD1 matches 7 bases. This CDR3 is built from 15 residues. The ends lost 3 bases at V and 5 bases at J; junction bases unmatched: 13. Germline-derived CDR1 and CDR2 are DFQATT and SNEGSKA (reference sequence). The CDR3: CSASRPQTGWNEQYF. In nucleotides, the CDR3 is TGCAGTGCTAGCCGACCCCAGACAGGGTGGAACGAGCAGTACTTC.

Regarding this clonotype: Being one base from a much bigger clone, this may be a read error. The CDR3 sequence: CASSCPHPVQPQHF. The CDR3 DNA follows: TGTGCCAGCAGTTGCCCCCACCCCGTTCAGCCCCAGCATTTT. The genes are TRBV6-5 and TRBJ1-5; D gene unclear. The CDR3 is 14 amino acids. V lost 4 bases, J lost 6 bases, and 13 bases lay in between. Germline CDR1 reads MNHEY; CDR2 reads SVGAGI.

Here the CDR3 reads CASSLLFGKGADTQYF. As DNA, the CDR3 is TGTGCCAGCAGTCTTCTGTTCGGGAAGGGGGCAGATACGCAGTATTTT. This rearrangement joins TRBV27 to TRBJ2-3, with a tentative D call TRBD1 (6 bases). From germline, CDR1 is MNHEY and CDR2 SMNVEV (reference sequence). Between the trimmed V and J ends, which lost 5 bases and 4 bases, there was a span of 19 bases. The CDR3 has 16 residues.

The rearrangement joins TRBV5-5 to TRBJ1-5, with D maybe TRBD1 (5 bases). Germline assignment: CDR1 SGHKS and CDR2 YYEKEE (reference sequence). The CDR3 totals 14 residues. Trimming shortened V by 6 bases and J by 7 bases, and 17 bases separated the two germline ends. The CDR3 here is CASNTGNEGQPQHF. Here the CDR3 DNA reads TGTGCCAGCAACACAGGAAATGAAGGCCAGCCCCAGCATTTT.

This clonotype was observed many times. The V call is TRBV20-1, the J call TRBJ1-1; maybe TRBD1 (5 bases). Germline V gives CDR1 DFQATT, CDR2 SNEGSKA (reference sequence). The CDR3 is made up of 13 amino acids. Deletions cut 3 bases from V and 0 bases from J, with 8 bases between. The CDR3 sequence: CSASPRVNTEAFF. The CDR3 region has the DNA TGCAGTGCTAGTCCCAGGGTGAACACTGAAGCTTTCTTT.

This clonotype was recorded many times. The chain links TRBV6-5 to TRBJ1-4; D gene uncertain. Germline V gene lookup returns CDR1 MNHEY and CDR2 SVGAGI. Trimming shortened V by 3 bases and J by 4 bases, and 9 bases separated the two germline ends. The CDR3 spans 14 residues. CDR3 sequence reads: CASSYRQVNEKLFF. CDR3 nucleotide sequence: TGTGCCAGCAGTTATCGGCAGGTTAATGAAAAACTGTTTTTT.